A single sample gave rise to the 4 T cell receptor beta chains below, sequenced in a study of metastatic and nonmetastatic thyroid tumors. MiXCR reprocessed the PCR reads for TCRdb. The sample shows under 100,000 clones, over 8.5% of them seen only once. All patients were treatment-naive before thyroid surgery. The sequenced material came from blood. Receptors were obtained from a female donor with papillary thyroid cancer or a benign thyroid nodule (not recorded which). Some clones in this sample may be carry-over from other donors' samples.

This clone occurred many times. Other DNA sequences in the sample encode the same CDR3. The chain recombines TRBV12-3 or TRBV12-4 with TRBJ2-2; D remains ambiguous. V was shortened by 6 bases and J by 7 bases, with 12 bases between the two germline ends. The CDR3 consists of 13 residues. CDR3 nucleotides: TGTGCCAGCAGCCCGGACCTTCTCGGGGAGCTGTTTTTT. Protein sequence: CASSPDLLGELFF.

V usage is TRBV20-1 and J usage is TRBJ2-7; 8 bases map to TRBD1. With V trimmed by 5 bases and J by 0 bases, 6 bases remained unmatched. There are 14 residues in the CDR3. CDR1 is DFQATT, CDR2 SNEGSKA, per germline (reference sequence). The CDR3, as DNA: TGCAGTGCTCAGGACAGGGTTAACTCCTACGAGCAGTACTTC. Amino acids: CSAQDRVNSYEQYF.

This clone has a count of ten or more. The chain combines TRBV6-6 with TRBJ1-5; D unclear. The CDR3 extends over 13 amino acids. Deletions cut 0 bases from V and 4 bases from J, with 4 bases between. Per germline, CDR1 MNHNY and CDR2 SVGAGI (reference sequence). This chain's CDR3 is CASSYSRNQPQHF. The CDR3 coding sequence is TGTGCCAGCAGTTACTCGCGGAATCAGCCCCAGCATTTT.

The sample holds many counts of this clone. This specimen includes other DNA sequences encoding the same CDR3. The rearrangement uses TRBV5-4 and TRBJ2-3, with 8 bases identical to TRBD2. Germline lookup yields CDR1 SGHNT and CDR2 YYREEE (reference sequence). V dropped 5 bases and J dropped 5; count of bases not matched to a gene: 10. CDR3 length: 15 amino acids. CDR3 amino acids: CASSHASGGRDTQYF. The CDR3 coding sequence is TGTGCCAGCAGTCACGCGAGCGGGGGCCGAGATACGCAGTATTTT.